Listed here are 3 T cell receptor beta chains from one sample, sequenced in a study of spatial heterogeneity in lung cancer. No antigen is known for these receptors. Using its own MiXCR run on the 5' RACE reads, TCRdb lists one record per CDR3 protein. The table lists approximately 13,000 distinct CDR3 sequences, approximately 4.8% of them singletons. Overall study results and limits: Tracking of tumor mutation counts was seen in expanded intratumoral alpha and beta TCR counts.

Documented time point: sample taken at primary tumor resection. The sample was lung tumor tissue, taken at surgery. These receptors were collected from a male donor with early-stage non-small cell lung cancer.

The sample holds many counts of this clonotype. This beta chain appears as a stray read in a library generated for alpha chains; its size is not informative. V is TRBV29-1 and J is TRBJ1-2, with unresolved D. Trimming stripped 6 bases from V and 8 bases from J, with 16 bases between. CDR1 SQVTM and CDR2 ANQGSEA come from the germline V gene. This CDR3 has 12 amino acids. CDR3 nucleotides: TGCAGCGTGCAGACTAGCGGCGGGGGCTACACCTTC. It specifies CSVQTSGGGYTF.

A note on this clonotype: With the library built for alpha chains, this beta chain is off target and its frequency is not meaningful. The rearrangement links TRBV3-1 to TRBJ2-5; D unresolved. The length of the CDR3 is 11 residues. Per the germline V gene, CDR1 is LGHDT and CDR2 is YNNKEL (reference sequence). Trimming cost V 1 base and J 5 bases, with 2 bases left between them. CDR3 region: CASSQGETQYF. In nucleotides, the CDR3 is TGTGCCAGCAGCCAAGGGGAGACCCAGTACTTC.

This clonotype was seen ten or more times. Within a library made for alpha chains, this beta chain is off target, and its count is uninformative. The V and J genes are TRBV6-1 and TRBJ2-5; TRBD2 matches at 9 bases. Per germline, CDR1 MNHNS and CDR2 SASEGT. This CDR3 has 15 residues. Trimming cost V 1 base and J 4 bases; bases outside gene matches: 4. CDR3 nucleotides: TGTGCCAGCAGTGAAGTCCTTAGCGGGGGAGAGACCCAGTACTTC. Amino acids: CASSEVLSGGETQYF.